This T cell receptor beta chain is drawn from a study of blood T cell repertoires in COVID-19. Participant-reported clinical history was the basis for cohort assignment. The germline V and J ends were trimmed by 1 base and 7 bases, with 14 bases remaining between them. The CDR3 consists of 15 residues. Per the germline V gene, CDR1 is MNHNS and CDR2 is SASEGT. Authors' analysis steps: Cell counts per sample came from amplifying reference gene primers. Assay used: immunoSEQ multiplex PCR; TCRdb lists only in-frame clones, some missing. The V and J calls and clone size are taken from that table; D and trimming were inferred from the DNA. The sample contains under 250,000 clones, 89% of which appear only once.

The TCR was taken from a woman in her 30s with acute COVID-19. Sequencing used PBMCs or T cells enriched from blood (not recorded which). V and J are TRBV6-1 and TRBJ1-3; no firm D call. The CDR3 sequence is CASSEDSFFRNTIYF. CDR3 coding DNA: TGTGCCAGCAGTGAAGACAGCTTCTTTCGGAACACCATATATTTT.